Below are 27 T cell receptor beta chains sequenced from a single sample in a study of CD4+ T cells in melanoma. Repertoires were generated with immunoSEQ multiplex PCR, while TCRdb's copy carries only in-frame clones and drops some. The sample consists of about 15,000 clones, about 62% of them appearing once. The material sequenced was cells from a culture (not recorded whether cultured in vitro). The receptors derive from a human donor with melanoma.

The chain recombines TRBV4-1 with TRBJ2-7; unclear D gene. Trimming cost V 1 base and J 3 bases, with 10 bases left between them. CDR3 length: 14 residues. The germline V gene has CDR1 MGHRA and CDR2 YSYEKL. CDR3 sequence: CASSQGLKGYEQYF. The CDR3 DNA follows: TGCGCCAGCAGCCAAGGGTTAAAGGGCTACGAGCAGTACTTC.

This sequence joins TRBV7-2 and TRBJ1-2; possibly TRBD1 for D (5 bases). Germline CDR1 SGHTA, CDR2 FQGNSA. CDR3 size: 15 residues. V was cut by 5 bases and J by 2 bases, with 15 bases left in between. The CDR3 region is CASSEGPFPNYGYTF. CDR3 DNA: TGTGCCAGCAGCGAGGGGCCGTTCCCCAACTATGGCTACACCTTC.

This clone was counted between two and nine times. The V gene is TRBV7-3, the J gene TRBJ2-1, with 8 bases identical to TRBD2. The J segment lost 5 bases and the V segment lost 3 bases, leaving 6 bases of the junction unmatched. Germline V gene lookup returns CDR1 SGHTA and CDR2 FQGTGA. This CDR3 has 15 residues. The CDR3 loop reads CASSFLGGGNNEQFF. The CDR3 nucleotides read TGTGCCAGCAGCTTCTTAGGCGGGGGGAACAATGAGCAGTTCTTC.

J is TRBJ1-1 and V is TRBV6-1; D gene ambiguous. Deletions cut 4 bases from V and 1 base from J, with 13 bases between. Looked up from germline, CDR1 is MNHNS and CDR2 is SASEGT. The CDR3 covers 15 residues. This CDR3 is CASSVLTPANTEAFF. CDR3 DNA sequence: TGTGCCAGCAGTGTGCTTACCCCGGCGAACACTGAAGCTTTCTTT.

The CDR3 bases are TGTGCCAGCAGCTTAAACAGGGGGAGGACCGGGGAGCTGTTTTTT. Protein: CASSLNRGRTGELFF. The chain joins TRBV7-8 to TRBJ2-2, with 8 bases fitting TRBD1. J lost 5 bases, V lost 2 bases, and 4 bases had no gene match. The CDR3 is 15 residues long. Germline CDR1 SGHVS, CDR2 FQNEAQ. Looking up the rest from reference TRBV7-8 and TRBJ2-2 gives the full variable domain: GAGVSQSPRYKVAKRGQDVALRCDPISGHVSLFWYQQALGQGPEFLTYFQNEAQLDKSGLPSDRFFAERPEGSVSTLKIQRTQQEDSAVYLCASSLNRGRTGELFFGEGSRLTVL.

The chain links TRBV29-1 to TRBJ2-7; 10 bases agree with TRBD2. CDR1 is SQVTM and CDR2 is ANQGSEA in the germline V gene. V was pared by 4 bases and J by 4 bases, with 10 bases of the junction left unmatched. The CDR3 is 15 residues long. The CDR3 region has the DNA TGCAGCGTTGTCCAGCGGGGGGGCCAGTTTTACGAGCAGTACTTC. This encodes CSVVQRGGQFYEQYF.

The CDR3: CASSRQDRDYGYTF. The DNA for the CDR3 is TGTGCCAGCAGCCGACAGGACAGAGACTATGGCTACACCTTC. The chain links TRBV11-2 to TRBJ1-2; TRBD1 is a possible D gene (6 bases). V lost 5 bases, J lost 3 bases, and 13 bases lay in between. This CDR3 contains 14 residues. CDR1 SGHAT and CDR2 FQNNGV come from the germline V gene.

The chain links TRBV7-7 to TRBJ1-3; TRBD1 might be the D (5 bases). The CDR3 sequence is 17 residues long. V dropped 0 bases and J dropped 4 bases, with 16 bases sitting between them. Germline V gene data show CDR1 as SSHAT and CDR2 as FNYEAQ (reference sequence). The CDR3 loop reads CASSLAPPGGSGNTIYF. The CDR3 region has the DNA TGTGCCAGCAGCTTAGCCCCCCCCGGGGGATCAGGAAACACCATATATTTT. The full variable domain, its missing parts supplied by reference TRBV7-7 and TRBJ1-3, is GAGVSQSPRYKVTKRGQDVTLRCDPISSHATLYWYQQALGQGPEFLTYFNYEAQPDKSGLPSDRFSAERPEGSISTLTIQRTEQRDSAMYRCASSLAPPGGSGNTIYFGEGSWLTVV.

About this clone itself: The junction differs from germline at one of its ends, possibly a read error. Distinct nucleotide sequences in the sample also encode this CDR3. The V gene is TRBV4-2, the J gene TRBJ2-2; perhaps D is TRBD1 or TRBD2 (5 bases each). The V gene's germline CDR1 is LGHNA and CDR2 YNFKEQ. CDR3 length: 14 amino acids. The CDR3 sequence is CASSPRTGTGELFF. The DNA of the CDR3 is TGTGCCAGCAGCCCGAGGACGGGGACCGGGGAGTTGTTTTTT.

This chain connects TRBV30 to TRBJ2-2; perhaps TRBD1 as D (6 bases). The CDR3 extends over 13 amino acids. Trimming pared 4 bases from V and 0 bases from J, leaving 6 bases between. CDR1 is GTSNPN, CDR2 SVGIG, per germline (reference sequence). This CDR3 is CAWTGANTGELFF. The CDR3 coding sequence is TGTGCCTGGACAGGGGCGAACACCGGGGAGCTGTTTTTT.

The rearrangement uses TRBV6-5 and TRBJ1-2, with a tentative D call TRBD1 (5 bases). V was cut by 2 bases and J by 8 bases, with 6 bases left in between. The CDR3 runs 11 residues. CDR1 MNHEY and CDR2 SVGAGI come from the germline V gene. The CDR3 coding sequence is TGTGCCAGCAGTTACCCAGGGGGCTACACCTTC. This sequence encodes CASSYPGGYTF.

In nucleotides, the CDR3 is TGTGCCAGCAGTGACCCATATAGAAGACTAGCGGGGAGCACAGATACGCAGTATTTT. Encoded protein: CASSDPYRRLAGSTDTQYF. This chain links TRBV2 with TRBJ2-3, with TRBD2 identical over 11 bases. CDR3 length: 19 amino acids. Per the germline V gene, CDR1 is SNHLY and CDR2 is FYNNEI. After removal of 3 bases from V and 0 bases from J, the junction contained 11 bases not matched to a gene.

This rearrangement joins TRBV6-1 to TRBJ1-1; TRBD1 matches 8 bases. The CDR3 has 14 amino acids. Germline CDR1 is MNHNS and CDR2 is SASEGT. V was clipped by 6 bases and J by 10 bases; unmatched bases: 13. The CDR3: CASRVTGGISGAFF. CDR3 coding DNA: TGTGCCAGCAGAGTTACAGGGGGGATTTCGGGAGCTTTCTTT.

This sequence joins TRBV5-1 and TRBJ2-5; 8 bases fit TRBD2. V shed 6 bases, J shed 4 bases, and the junction held 8 bases outside the gene matches. Germline V lookup: CDR1 SGHRS, CDR2 YFSETQ. This CDR3 has 14 residues. The CDR3 bases are TGCGCCAGCACCGACGGGGGGGCAGGAGAGACCCAGTACTTC. It specifies CASTDGGAGETQYF.

In this sample, this clone turned up once. The rearrangement links TRBV5-1 to TRBJ2-3, with D perhaps TRBD1 or TRBD2 (5 bases each). CDR1 and CDR2 from the germline V gene are SGHRS and YFSETQ. There are 17 residues in the CDR3. With 1 base removed from V and 0 bases from J, the gap between germline ends came to 15 bases. CDR3 DNA: TGCGCCAGCAGCTTGCTACCAGGGAGCGCTAGCACAGATACGCAGTATTTT. The encoded protein is CASSLLPGSASTDTQYF. The entire variable domain, with the rest obtained from reference TRBV5-1 and TRBJ2-3, is as follows: KAGVTQTPRYLIKTRGQQVTLSCSPISGHRSVSWYQQTPGQGLQFLFEYFSETQRNKGNFPGRFSGRQFSNSRSEMNVSTLELGDSALYLCASSLLPGSASTDTQYFGPGTRLTVL.

The chain joins TRBV6-1 to TRBJ1-1, with D uncertain. V shed 6 bases and J shed 6 bases, with 14 bases lying between them. This CDR3 has 13 residues. Germline V gene sequence: CDR1 MNHNS, CDR2 SASEGT. The CDR3 reads CASRSRDAAEAFF. The CDR3 coding sequence is TGTGCCAGCAGATCGAGGGATGCAGCTGAAGCTTTCTTT.

This clone counts as medium-sized. The chain has TRBV2 and TRBJ1-6, with D possibly TRBD1 on 5 matching bases. This CDR3 contains 13 residues. Trimming cost V 11 bases and J 7 bases, with 15 bases left between them. Germline V gene lookup returns CDR1 SNHLY and CDR2 FYNNEI. CDR3 DNA: TGTGCCGCCAAGGGCGGGGGGAATTCACCCCTCCACTTT. It codes for CAAKGGGNSPLHF. Supplemented by reference TRBV2 and TRBJ1-6, the full variable domain reads EPEVTQTPSHQVTQMGQEVILRCVPISNHLYFYWYRQILGQKVEFLVSFYNNEISEKSEIFDDQFSVERPDGSNFTLKIRSTKLEDSAMYFCAAKGGGNSPLHFGNGTRLTVT.

The chain recombines TRBV5-1 with TRBJ1-5; D ambiguous. With 2 bases removed from V and 4 bases from J, the gap between germline ends came to 7 bases. Germline V gives CDR1 SGHRS, CDR2 YFSETQ. This CDR3 has 13 residues. The CDR3 region is CASSFGVNQPQHF. The CDR3 DNA reads as TGCGCCAGCAGCTTCGGGGTAAATCAGCCCCAGCATTTT.

A note on this clone: At one end, the junction sequence differs from germline, possibly due to a read error. The CDR3 DNA follows: TGTGCCAGCAGTTACAGCCTCTCCTACAATGAGCAGTTCTTC. Amino acid sequence: CASSYSLSYNEQFF. The chain links TRBV10-3 to TRBJ2-1; D gene ambiguous. Germline V gene lookup returns CDR1 ENHRY and CDR2 SYGVKD. There are 14 residues in the CDR3.

The V and J genes are TRBV2 and TRBJ1-1; D is unclear. V lost 7 bases, J lost 0 bases, and 6 bases lay in between. CDR1 SNHLY and CDR2 FYNNEI come from the germline V gene. There are 12 residues in the CDR3. DNA of the CDR3: TGTGCCAGCAAGAGGTTGAACACTGAAGCTTTCTTT. This encodes CASKRLNTEAFF.

This chain joins TRBV30 and TRBJ2-2; D perhaps matches TRBD1 (6 bases). Germline loops: CDR1 GTSNPN, CDR2 SVGIG (reference sequence). There are 15 residues in the CDR3. The V gene lost 6 bases and the J gene lost 0 bases, with 14 bases spanning the gap. In nucleotides, the CDR3 is TGTGCCTGTCCCTCCCGGACAGCGAACACCGGGGAGCTGTTTTTT. It encodes CACPSRTANTGELFF.

The rearrangement uses TRBV11-2 and TRBJ1-2; possible D gene TRBD1, 5 bases. There are 15 residues in the CDR3. In germline, CDR1 is SGHAT, CDR2 FQNNGV. V lost 0 bases, J lost 2 bases, and 10 bases lay in between. DNA for the CDR3: TGTGCCAGCAGCTTAGAAATCGCAGGGAACTATGGCTACACCTTC. As protein: CASSLEIAGNYGYTF. The entire variable domain, with the rest obtained from reference TRBV11-2 and TRBJ1-2, is as follows: EAGVAQSPRYKIIEKRQSVAFWCNPISGHATLYWYQQILGQGPKLLIQFQNNGVVDDSQLPKDRFSAERLKGVDSTLKIQPAKLEDSAVYLCASSLEIAGNYGYTFGSGTRLTVV.

This clone has a single count. The chain links TRBV4-2 to TRBJ1-1, with 7 bases fitting TRBD1. Germline V lookup: CDR1 LGHNA, CDR2 YNFKEQ. Losses at the gene ends were 6 bases for V and 0 bases for J; bases not matched to a gene: 1. CDR3 length: 13 amino acids. The CDR3 nucleotides are TGTGCCAGCAGGGGACAGTTGAACACTGAAGCTTTCTTT. This gives the protein CASRGQLNTEAFF.

The chain recombines TRBV4-1 with TRBJ1-2, with 8 bases matching TRBD1. The CDR3 contains 15 residues. The germline V gene encodes CDR1 MGHRA and CDR2 YSYEKL. V lost 3 bases to trimming and J lost 4 bases; unmatched junction nucleotides: 7. The CDR3 region is CASSQPGQGLYGYTF. In nucleotides, the CDR3 is TGCGCCAGCAGCCAGCCAGGACAGGGACTCTATGGCTACACCTTC.

The rearrangement links TRBV5-1 to TRBJ1-2; TRBD1 is a possible D gene (5 bases). Germline CDR1 and CDR2: SGHRS and YFSETQ. CDR3 length: 14 residues. Trimming left V 4 bases short and J 4 bases short, with 14 bases between. In DNA, the CDR3 is TGCGCCAGCAGCCAATCGGCAGGGTCCTATGGCTACACCTTC. Translated, it gives CASSQSAGSYGYTF.

This CDR3 reads CASSQSLGGETQYF. The CDR3 DNA reads as TGTGCCAGCAGCCAATCGTTAGGGGGAGAGACCCAGTACTTC. The J gene is TRBJ2-5, the V gene TRBV16; D is perhaps TRBD1 (6 bases). The V end lost 0 bases, the J end lost 4 bases, and 9 bases lay between the germline ends. This CDR3 is 14 amino acids long. The germline V gene encodes CDR1 KGHSY and CDR2 FQNENV.

The chain carries TRBV5-4 and TRBJ2-6, with D perhaps matching TRBD1 (6 bases). Germline-derived CDR1 and CDR2 are SGHNT and YYREEE (reference sequence). CDR3 length: 15 amino acids. Trimming took off 4 bases at V and 1 base at J, with 9 bases between the two ends. The CDR3, as DNA: TGTGCCAGCAGCCCCGACAGGTCTGGGGCCAACGTCCTGACTTTC. Encoded protein: CASSPDRSGANVLTF.